This T cell receptor beta chain emerged from a study of sequential checkpoint blockade in melanoma. On the study more broadly: After both sequences, patients received maintenance nivolumab.

This CDR3 region has 16 residues. V lost 1 base and J 2 bases, leaving 15 bases between the germline ends. The germline V gene encodes CDR1 SNHLY and CDR2 FYNNEI. The assay was immunoSEQ multiplex PCR, and TCRdb's table has in-frame clones only and misses some. The sample lists about 40,000 clones, 80% to 90% occurring once. Treatment described: randomized to nivolumab then ipilimumab (arm A) or the reverse (arm B). PBMC sorting kept live CD3+CD8+ cells without CD19 or CD56. The chain is built from TRBV2 and TRBJ2-7; a possible D gene is TRBD1 (5 bases). The specimen comprised CD8+ T cells sorted from blood (inferred from file names), sampled from a patient given nivolumab and ipilimumab in sequence. This sequence originates from a human donor with melanoma. The CDR3 DNA sequence: TGTGCCAGCAGTGAAGGGGGCAGCGCGACCACCTACGAGCAGTACTTC. Translated: CASSEGGSATTYEQYF.